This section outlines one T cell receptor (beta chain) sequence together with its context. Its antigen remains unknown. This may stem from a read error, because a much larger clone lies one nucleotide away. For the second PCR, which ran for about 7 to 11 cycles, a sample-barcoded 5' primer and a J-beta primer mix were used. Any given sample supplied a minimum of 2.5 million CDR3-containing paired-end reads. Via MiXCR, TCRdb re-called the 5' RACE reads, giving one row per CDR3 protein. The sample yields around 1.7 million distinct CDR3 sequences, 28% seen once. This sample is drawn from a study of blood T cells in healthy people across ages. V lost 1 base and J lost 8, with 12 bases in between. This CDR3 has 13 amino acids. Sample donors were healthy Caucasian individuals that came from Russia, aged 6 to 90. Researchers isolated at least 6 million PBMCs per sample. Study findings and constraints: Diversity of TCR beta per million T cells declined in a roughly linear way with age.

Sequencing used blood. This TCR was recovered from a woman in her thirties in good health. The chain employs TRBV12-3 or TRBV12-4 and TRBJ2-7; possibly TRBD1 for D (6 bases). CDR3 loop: CASSLDRVNKQYF. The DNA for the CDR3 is TGTGCCAGCAGTTTAGACAGGGTGAACAAGCAGTACTTC.